These T cell receptor beta chains were read from a single sample in a study of cytomegalovirus exposure and HLA in healthy donors. Assay: immunoSEQ multiplex PCR; the TCRdb copy retains only in-frame clones and omits some. The sample has about 96,000 clones; under 85% are singletons. The sample comprised PBMCs. The receptors shown here come from a woman between 70 and 85 years old in good health and CMV-seropositive. Both conserved end residues are part of each CDR3. The order of the fields is clone size, D gene, J gene, V gene, CDR3 protein, CDR3 DNA. D genes are given only for firm matches. The size of a clone is reported for some rows only, either as once, few or many, or as a class for expanded clones.

size: NA; D: NA; J: TRBJ1-5; V: TRBV27; CDR3: CASSLGGFNQPQHF; DNA: TGTGCCAGCAGTTTGGGGGGGTTTAATCAGCCCCAGCATTTT
size: once; D: TRBD1; J: TRBJ2-7; V: TRBV18; CDR3: CASSPDRVYEQYF; DNA: TGTGCCAGCTCACCGGACAGGGTATACGAGCAGTACTTC
size: few; D: TRBD1; J: TRBJ2-3; V: TRBV7-9; CDR3: CASSLSEGASDTQYF; DNA: TGTGCCAGCAGCTTATCCGAGGGGGCGTCAGATACGCAGTATTTT
size: few; D: TRBD1; J: TRBJ1-4; V: TRBV7-8; CDR3: CASSLGDRSHEKLFF; DNA: TGTGCCAGCAGCTTAGGGGACAGATCTCATGAAAAACTGTTTTTT
size: once; D: NA; J: TRBJ2-5; V: TRBV5-6; CDR3: CASSPDYKETQYF; DNA: TGTGCCAGCAGCCCCGACTACAAAGAGACCCAGTACTTC
size: NA; D: NA; J: TRBJ2-1; V: TRBV29-1; CDR3: CSVEDHDQRVYNEQFF; DNA: TGCAGCGTTGAAGATCATGATCAGCGGGTCTACAATGAGCAGTTCTTC
size: once; D: NA; J: TRBJ2-2; V: TRBV7-3; CDR3: CASSRDFYTGELFF; DNA: TGTGCCAGCAGCCGGGACTTTTACACCGGGGAGCTGTTTTTT
size: NA; D: NA; J: TRBJ1-2; V: TRBV29-1; CDR3: CSVGGGTPQDYGYTF; DNA: TGCAGCGTTGGGGGGGGGACTCCCCAGGACTATGGCTACACCTTC
size: few; D: NA; J: TRBJ2-7; V: TRBV30; CDR3: CAWSSVYEQYF; DNA: TGTGCCTGGAGCTCCGTTTACGAGCAGTACTTC
size: NA; D: NA; J: TRBJ1-1; V: TRBV18; CDR3: CASSPQAGHTEAFF; DNA: TGTGCCAGCTCACCACAGGCAGGCCATACTGAAGCTTTCTTT
size: NA; D: TRBD1; J: TRBJ2-5; V: TRBV30; CDR3: CAWRQTGGIETQYF; DNA: TGTGCCTGGAGGCAGACAGGGGGCATAGAGACCCAGTACTTC
size: few; D: TRBD1; J: TRBJ2-1; V: TRBV6-5; CDR3: CASSYRDRVNEQFF; DNA: TGTGCCAGCAGTTATCGGGACAGGGTTAATGAGCAGTTCTTC
size: NA; D: TRBD1; J: TRBJ1-1; V: TRBV5-1; CDR3: CASSGTGAKLNTEAFF; DNA: TGCGCCAGCAGCGGGACAGGGGCGAAACTGAACACTGAAGCTTTCTTT
size: NA; D: NA; J: TRBJ1-4; V: TRBV28; CDR3: CASSSVGDTANEKLFF; DNA: TGTGCCAGCAGTTCAGTGGGCGATACGGCTAATGAAAAACTGTTTTTT
size: NA; D: NA; J: TRBJ2-1; V: TRBV19; CDR3: CASRADRSSYNEQFF; DNA: TGTGCCAGTAGGGCCGACAGGAGCTCCTACAATGAGCAGTTCTTC
size: NA; D: NA; J: TRBJ2-7; V: TRBV14; CDR3: CASSTGTEQYF; DNA: TGTGCCAGCAGCACAGGGACCGAGCAGTACTTC
size: NA; D: NA; J: TRBJ1-2; V: TRBV18; CDR3: CASSLDRGGRSGYTF; DNA: TGTGCCAGCTCGCTCGATCGCGGGGGGCGCAGCGGCTACACCTTC
size: NA; D: TRBD1; J: TRBJ2-7; V: TRBV29-1; CDR3: CSVVERQGSPYEQYF; DNA: TGCAGCGTTGTGGAGAGACAGGGGTCCCCCTACGAGCAGTACTTC
size: NA; D: TRBD1; J: TRBJ1-2; V: TRBV4-3; CDR3: CASSQPDRGDYGYTF; DNA: TGCGCCAGCAGCCAACCGGACAGGGGGGACTATGGCTACACCTTC
size: NA; D: TRBD1; J: TRBJ2-1; V: TRBV9; CDR3: CASTGTGIGSYNEQFF; DNA: TGTGCCAGCACCGGGACAGGGATAGGCTCCTACAATGAGCAGTTCTTC
size: few; D: NA; J: TRBJ2-7; V: TRBV6-1; CDR3: CASSERRLYEQYF; DNA: TGTGCCAGCAGTGAAAGGCGACTATACGAGCAGTACTTC
size: once; D: TRBD1; J: TRBJ2-7; V: TRBV13; CDR3: CASSPGQGASSYEQYF; DNA: TGTGCCAGCAGTCCGGGACAGGGGGCGAGTTCCTACGAGCAGTACTTC
size: few; D: NA; J: TRBJ2-4; V: TRBV28; CDR3: CASSLAKNIQYF; DNA: TGTGCCAGCAGCCTAGCCAAAAACATTCAGTACTTC
size: NA; D: TRBD1; J: TRBJ2-5; V: TRBV19; CDR3: CASTRQGDETQYF; DNA: TGTGCCAGTACCCGACAGGGGGATGAGACCCAGTACTTC
size: few; D: NA; J: TRBJ2-3; V: TRBV27; CDR3: CASSLPYSTDTQYF; DNA: TGTGCCAGCAGTTTACCGTATAGCACAGATACGCAGTATTTT
size: NA; D: TRBD2; J: TRBJ2-3; V: TRBV18; CDR3: CASSQRGGLTDTQYF; DNA: TGTGCCAGCTCACAACGGGGGGGCCTCACAGATACGCAGTATTTT
size: NA; D: NA; J: TRBJ2-5; V: TRBV5-1; CDR3: CASSLVGAEETQYF; DNA: TGCGCCAGCAGCTTGGTTGGGGCCGAAGAGACCCAGTACTTC
size: few; D: TRBD2; J: TRBJ2-3; V: TRBV9; CDR3: CASSEASGGVTDTQYF; DNA: TGTGCCAGCAGCGAGGCTAGCGGGGGGGTGACAGATACGCAGTATTTT
size: NA; D: NA; J: TRBJ1-1; V: TRBV27; CDR3: CASSFSPSLGYTEAFF; DNA: TGTGCCAGCAGTTTTTCCCCGAGCTTGGGCTACACTGAAGCTTTCTTT
size: NA; D: NA; J: TRBJ2-2; V: TRBV7-5; CDR3: CARSLQAEGPRGAVF; DNA: TGTGCCAGAAGCTTACAAGCGGAGGGGCCCCGGGGAGCTGTTTTT
size: once; D: TRBD1; J: TRBJ1-1; V: TRBV7-2; CDR3: CASSRTGGFTEAFF; DNA: TGTGCCAGCAGCCGGACAGGGGGCTTCACTGAAGCTTTCTTT
size: NA; D: NA; J: TRBJ2-1; V: TRBV14; CDR3: CASSHAGVSYNEQFF; DNA: TGTGCCAGCAGCCACGCCGGGGTTTCCTACAATGAGCAGTTCTTC
size: NA; D: TRBD2; J: TRBJ2-1; V: TRBV5-1; CDR3: CASSPGLLAGVVYNEQFF; DNA: TGCGCCAGCAGCCCGGGCCTACTAGCGGGAGTCGTGTACAATGAGCAGTTCTTC
size: NA; D: NA; J: TRBJ1-1; V: TRBV28; CDR3: CASRITLNTEAFF; DNA: TGTGCCAGCAGGATTACACTGAACACTGAAGCTTTCTTT
size: NA; D: TRBD1; J: TRBJ1-5; V: TRBV16; CDR3: CASSQSSGTGQPQHF; DNA: TGTGCCAGCAGCCAATCTTCCGGGACAGGACAGCCCCAGCATTTT
size: NA; D: NA; J: TRBJ2-5; V: TRBV7-2; CDR3: CASSLAIGQLQTQYF; DNA: TGTGCCAGCAGCCTCGCTATTGGGCAACTCCAGACCCAGTACTTC
size: NA; D: TRBD2; J: TRBJ2-5; V: TRBV10-3; CDR3: CAISEVGASGREVTQYF; DNA: TGTGCCATCAGTGAAGTGGGAGCTAGCGGGAGGGAGGTGACCCAGTACTTC
size: NA; D: NA; J: TRBJ1-4; V: TRBV7-7; CDR3: CASSLEGGTGRETEKLFF; DNA: TGTGCTAGCAGCTTAGAGGGGGGGACCGGACGCGAGACGGAAAAACTGTTTTTT
size: once; D: NA; J: TRBJ2-7; V: TRBV9; CDR3: CASSKNQRWYEQYF; DNA: TGTGCCAGCAGCAAGAACCAGAGGTGGTACGAGCAGTACTTC